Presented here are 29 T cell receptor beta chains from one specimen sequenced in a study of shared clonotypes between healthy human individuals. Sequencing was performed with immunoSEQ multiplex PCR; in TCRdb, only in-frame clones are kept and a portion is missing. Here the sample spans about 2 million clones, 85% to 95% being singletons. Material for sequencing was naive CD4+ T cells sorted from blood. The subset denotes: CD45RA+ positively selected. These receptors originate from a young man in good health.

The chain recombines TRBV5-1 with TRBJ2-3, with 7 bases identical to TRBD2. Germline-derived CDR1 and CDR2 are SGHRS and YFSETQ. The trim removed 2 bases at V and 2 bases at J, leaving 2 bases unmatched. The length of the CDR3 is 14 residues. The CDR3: CASSFRGDTDTQYF. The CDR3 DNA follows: TGCGCCAGCAGCTTTCGGGGGGACACAGATACGCAGTATTTT. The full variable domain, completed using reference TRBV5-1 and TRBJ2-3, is KAGVTQTPRYLIKTRGQQVTLSCSPISGHRSVSWYQQTPGQGLQFLFEYFSETQRNKGNFPGRFSGRQFSNSRSEMNVSTLELGDSALYLCASSFRGDTDTQYFGPGTRLTVL.

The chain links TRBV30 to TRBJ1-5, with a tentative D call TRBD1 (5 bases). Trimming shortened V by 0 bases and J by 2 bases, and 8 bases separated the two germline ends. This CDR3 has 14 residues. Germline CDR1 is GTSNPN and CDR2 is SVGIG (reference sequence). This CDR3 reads CAWSVQGRNQPQHF. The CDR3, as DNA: TGTGCCTGGAGTGTTCAGGGTCGCAATCAGCCCCAGCATTTT. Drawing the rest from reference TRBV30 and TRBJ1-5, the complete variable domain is SQTIHQWPATLVQPVGSPLSLECTVEGTSNPNLYWYRQAAGRGLQLLFYSVGIGQISSEVPQNLSASRPQDRQFILSSKKLLLSDSGFYLCAWSVQGRNQPQHFGDGTRLSIL.

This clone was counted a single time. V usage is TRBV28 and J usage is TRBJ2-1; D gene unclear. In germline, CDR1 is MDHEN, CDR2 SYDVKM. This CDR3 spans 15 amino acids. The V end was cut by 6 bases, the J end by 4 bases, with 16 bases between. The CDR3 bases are TGTGCCAGCAGAGCCACAGAGCTATTTTACAATGAGCAGTTCTTC. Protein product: CASRATELFYNEQFF.

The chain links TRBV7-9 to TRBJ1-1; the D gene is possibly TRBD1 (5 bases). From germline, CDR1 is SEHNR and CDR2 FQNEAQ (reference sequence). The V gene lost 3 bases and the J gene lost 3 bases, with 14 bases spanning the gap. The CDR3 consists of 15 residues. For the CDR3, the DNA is TGTGCCAGCAGCTTCCGGTCTGGGGGATACACTGAAGCTTTCTTT. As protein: CASSFRSGGYTEAFF. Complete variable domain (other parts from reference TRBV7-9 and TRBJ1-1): DTGVSQNPRHKITKRGQNVTFRCDPISEHNRLYWYRQTLGQGPEFLTYFQNEAQLEKSRLLSDRFSAERPKGSFSTLEIQRTEQGDSAMYLCASSFRSGGYTEAFFGQGTRLTVV.

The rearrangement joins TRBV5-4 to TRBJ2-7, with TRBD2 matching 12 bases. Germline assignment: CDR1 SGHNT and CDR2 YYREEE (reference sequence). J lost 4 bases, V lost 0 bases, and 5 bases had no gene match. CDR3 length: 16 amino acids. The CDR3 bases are TGTGCCAGCAGCTTGGGTCTAGCGGGGGGGCAGTACGAGCAGTACTTC. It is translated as CASSLGLAGGQYEQYF.

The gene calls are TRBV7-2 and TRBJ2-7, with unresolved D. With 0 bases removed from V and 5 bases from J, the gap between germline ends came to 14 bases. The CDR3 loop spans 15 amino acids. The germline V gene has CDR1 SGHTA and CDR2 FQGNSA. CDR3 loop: CASSLAVGLSDEQYF. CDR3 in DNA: TGTGCCAGCAGCTTAGCGGTCGGGCTATCAGACGAGCAGTACTTC.

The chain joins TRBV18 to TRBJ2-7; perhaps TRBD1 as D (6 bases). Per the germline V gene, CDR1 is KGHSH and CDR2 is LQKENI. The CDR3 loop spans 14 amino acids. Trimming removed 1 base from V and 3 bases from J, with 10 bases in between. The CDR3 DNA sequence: TGTGCCAGCTCACCACTACAACAGGGCTACGAGCAGTACTTC. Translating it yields CASSPLQQGYEQYF.

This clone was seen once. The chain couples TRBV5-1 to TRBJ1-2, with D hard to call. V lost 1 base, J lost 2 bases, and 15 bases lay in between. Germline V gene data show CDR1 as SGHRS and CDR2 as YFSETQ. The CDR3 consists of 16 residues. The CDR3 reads CASSLNRPDLNYGYTF. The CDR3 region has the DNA TGCGCCAGCAGCTTGAATCGTCCAGACTTAAACTATGGCTACACCTTC.

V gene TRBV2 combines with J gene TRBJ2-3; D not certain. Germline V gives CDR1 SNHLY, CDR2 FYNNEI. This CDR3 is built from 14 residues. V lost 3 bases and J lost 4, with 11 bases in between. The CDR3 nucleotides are TGTGCCAGCAGTGATTCCGGTTTCGCAGATACGCAGTATTTT. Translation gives CASSDSGFADTQYF. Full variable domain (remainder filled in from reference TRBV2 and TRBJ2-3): EPEVTQTPSHQVTQMGQEVILRCVPISNHLYFYWYRQILGQKVEFLVSFYNNEISEKSEIFDDQFSVERPDGSNFTLKIRSTKLEDSAMYFCASSDSGFADTQYFGPGTRLTVL.

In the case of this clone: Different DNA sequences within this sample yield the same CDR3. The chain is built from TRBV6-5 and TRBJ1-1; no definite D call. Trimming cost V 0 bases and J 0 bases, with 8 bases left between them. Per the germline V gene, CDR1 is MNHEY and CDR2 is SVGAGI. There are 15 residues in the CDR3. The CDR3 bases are TGTGCCAGCAGTTACTCGTCGACGGTGAACACTGAAGCTTTCTTT. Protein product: CASSYSSTVNTEAFF.

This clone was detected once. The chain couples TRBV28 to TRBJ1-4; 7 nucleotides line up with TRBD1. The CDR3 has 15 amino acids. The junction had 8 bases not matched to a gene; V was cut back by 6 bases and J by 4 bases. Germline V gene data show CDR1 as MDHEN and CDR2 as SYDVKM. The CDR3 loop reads CASSQTGALNEKLFF. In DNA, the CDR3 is TGTGCCAGCAGCCAAACAGGGGCGCTTAATGAAAAACTGTTTTTT.

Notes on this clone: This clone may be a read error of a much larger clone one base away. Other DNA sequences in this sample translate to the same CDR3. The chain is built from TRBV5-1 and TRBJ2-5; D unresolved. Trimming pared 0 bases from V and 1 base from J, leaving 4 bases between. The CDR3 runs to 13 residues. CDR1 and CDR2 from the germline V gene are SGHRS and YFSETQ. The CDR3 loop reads CASSLVGQETQYF. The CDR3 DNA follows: TGCGCCAGCAGCTTGGTGGGCCAAGAGACCCAGTACTTC.

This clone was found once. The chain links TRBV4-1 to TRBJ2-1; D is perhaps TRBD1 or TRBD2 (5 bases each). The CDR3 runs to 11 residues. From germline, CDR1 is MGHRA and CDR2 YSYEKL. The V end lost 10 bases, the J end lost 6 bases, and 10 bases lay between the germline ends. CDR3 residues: CAISRGNEQFF. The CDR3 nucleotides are TGCGCCATTTCGAGGGGCAATGAGCAGTTCTTC.

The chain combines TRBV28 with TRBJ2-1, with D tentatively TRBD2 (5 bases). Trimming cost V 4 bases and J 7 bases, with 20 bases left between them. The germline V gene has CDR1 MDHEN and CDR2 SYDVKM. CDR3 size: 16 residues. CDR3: CASSSPGVAPLNEQFF. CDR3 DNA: TGTGCCAGCAGTTCGCCCGGGGTAGCCCCCCTTAATGAGCAGTTCTTC.

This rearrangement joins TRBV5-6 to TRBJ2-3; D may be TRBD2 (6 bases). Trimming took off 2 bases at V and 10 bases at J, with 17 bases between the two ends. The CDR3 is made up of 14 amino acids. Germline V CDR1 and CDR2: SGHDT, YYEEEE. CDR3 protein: CASSLASGLFPQYF. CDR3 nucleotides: TGTGCCAGCAGCTTAGCCAGCGGGCTGTTTCCGCAGTATTTT.

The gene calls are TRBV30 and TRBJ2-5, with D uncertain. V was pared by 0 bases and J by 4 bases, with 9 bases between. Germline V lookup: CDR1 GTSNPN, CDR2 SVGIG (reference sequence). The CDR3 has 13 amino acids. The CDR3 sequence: CAWSVQVTETQYF. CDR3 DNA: TGTGCCTGGAGTGTCCAGGTAACAGAGACCCAGTACTTC. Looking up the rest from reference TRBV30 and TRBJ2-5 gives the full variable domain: SQTIHQWPATLVQPVGSPLSLECTVEGTSNPNLYWYRQAAGRGLQLLFYSVGIGQISSEVPQNLSASRPQDRQFILSSKKLLLSDSGFYLCAWSVQVTETQYFGPGTRLLVL.

In nucleotides, the CDR3 is TGTGCCAGCAGTACCTTGGGGAAGTCCTATGGCTACACCTTC. Translated, it gives CASSTLGKSYGYTF. The chain combines TRBV27 with TRBJ1-2; D gene ambiguous. Germline values: CDR1 MNHEY, CDR2 SMNVEV (reference sequence). Deletions cut 5 bases from V and 4 bases from J, with 14 bases between. The CDR3 is made up of 14 amino acids.

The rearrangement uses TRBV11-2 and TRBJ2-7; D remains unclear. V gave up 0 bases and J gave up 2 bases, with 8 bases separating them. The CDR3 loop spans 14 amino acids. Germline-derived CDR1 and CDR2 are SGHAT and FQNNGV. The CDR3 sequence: CASSLELGPYEQYF. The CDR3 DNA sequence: TGTGCCAGCAGCTTAGAGTTGGGCCCCTACGAGCAGTACTTC.

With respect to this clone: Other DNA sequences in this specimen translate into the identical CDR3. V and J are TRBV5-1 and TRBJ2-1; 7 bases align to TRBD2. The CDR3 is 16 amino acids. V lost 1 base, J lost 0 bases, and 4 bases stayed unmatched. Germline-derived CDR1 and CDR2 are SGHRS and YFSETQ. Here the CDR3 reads CASSLSGASSYNEQFF. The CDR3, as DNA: TGCGCCAGCAGCTTGAGCGGGGCCAGCTCCTACAATGAGCAGTTCTTC. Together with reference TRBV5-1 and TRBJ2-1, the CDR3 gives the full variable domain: KAGVTQTPRYLIKTRGQQVTLSCSPISGHRSVSWYQQTPGQGLQFLFEYFSETQRNKGNFPGRFSGRQFSNSRSEMNVSTLELGDSALYLCASSLSGASSYNEQFFGPGTRLTVL.

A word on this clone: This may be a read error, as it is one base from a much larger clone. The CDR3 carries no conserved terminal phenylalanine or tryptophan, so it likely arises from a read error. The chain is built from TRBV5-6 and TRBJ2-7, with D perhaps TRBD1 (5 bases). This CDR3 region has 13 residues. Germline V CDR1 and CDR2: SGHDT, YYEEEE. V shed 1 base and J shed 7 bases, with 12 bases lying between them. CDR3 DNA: TGTGCCAGCAGCTTGCTTTCAGGGCGTGAGCAGTACTCC. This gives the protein CASSLLSGREQYS.

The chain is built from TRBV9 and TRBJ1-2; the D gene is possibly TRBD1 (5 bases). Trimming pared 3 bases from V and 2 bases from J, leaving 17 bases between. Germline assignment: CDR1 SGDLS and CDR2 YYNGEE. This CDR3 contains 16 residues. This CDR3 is CASSDLAGQPNYGYTF. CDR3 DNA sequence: TGTGCCAGCAGCGATCTAGCAGGACAACCAAACTATGGCTACACCTTC.

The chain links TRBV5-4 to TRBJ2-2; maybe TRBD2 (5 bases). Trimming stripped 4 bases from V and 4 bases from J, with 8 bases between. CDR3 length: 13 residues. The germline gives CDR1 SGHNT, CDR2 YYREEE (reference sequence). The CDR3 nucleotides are TGTGCCAGCAGCCGTGGAGGCACCGGGGAGCTGTTTTTT. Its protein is CASSRGGTGELFF.

The CDR3 reads CASSLSGGPNTGELFF. The DNA for the CDR3 is TGTGCCAGCAGCTTGAGCGGGGGGCCGAACACCGGGGAGCTGTTTTTT. The chain couples TRBV11-1 to TRBJ2-2; 9 bases map to TRBD2. This CDR3 comprises 16 residues. The V gene's germline CDR1 is SGHAT and CDR2 FQDESV (reference sequence). The junction had 2 bases not matched to a gene; V was cut back by 3 bases and J by 0 bases.

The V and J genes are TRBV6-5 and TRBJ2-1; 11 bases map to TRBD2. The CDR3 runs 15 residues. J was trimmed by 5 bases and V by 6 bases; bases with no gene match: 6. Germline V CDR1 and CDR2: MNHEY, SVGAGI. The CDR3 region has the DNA TGTGCCAGCAGACCGACTAGCGGGACTAACAATGAGCAGTTCTTC. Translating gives CASRPTSGTNNEQFF.

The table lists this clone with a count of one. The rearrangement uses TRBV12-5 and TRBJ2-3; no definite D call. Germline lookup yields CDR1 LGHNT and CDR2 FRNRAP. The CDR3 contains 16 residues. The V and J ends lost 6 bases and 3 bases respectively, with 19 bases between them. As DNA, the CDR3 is TGTGCTAGTGGCACGCCCCACCGGATCGGGACAGATACGCAGTATTTT. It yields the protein CASGTPHRIGTDTQYF. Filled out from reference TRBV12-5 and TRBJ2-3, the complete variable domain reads DARVTQTPRHKVTEMGQEVTMRCQPILGHNTVFWYRQTMMQGLELLAYFRNRAPLDDSGMPKDRFSAEMPDATLATLKIQPSEPRDSAVYFCASGTPHRIGTDTQYFGPGTRLTVL.

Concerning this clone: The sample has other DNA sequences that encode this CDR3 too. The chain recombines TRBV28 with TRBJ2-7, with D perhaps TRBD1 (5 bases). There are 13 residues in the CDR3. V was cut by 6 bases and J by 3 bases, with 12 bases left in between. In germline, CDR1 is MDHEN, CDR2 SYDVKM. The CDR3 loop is CASSPGHSYEQYF. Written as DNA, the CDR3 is TGTGCCAGCAGCCCCGGACATAGCTACGAGCAGTACTTC. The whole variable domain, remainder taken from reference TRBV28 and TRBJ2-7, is DVKVTQSSRYLVKRTGEKVFLECVQDMDHENMFWYRQDPGLGLRLIYFSYDVKMKEKGDIPEGYSVSREKKERFSLILESASTNQTSMYLCASSPGHSYEQYFGPGTRLTVT.

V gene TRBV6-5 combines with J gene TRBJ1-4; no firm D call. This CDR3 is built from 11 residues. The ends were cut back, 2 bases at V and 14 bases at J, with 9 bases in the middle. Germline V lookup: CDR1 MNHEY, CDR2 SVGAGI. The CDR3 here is CASSYGRELFF. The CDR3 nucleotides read TGTGCCAGCAGTTACGGGCGTGAGCTGTTTTTT.

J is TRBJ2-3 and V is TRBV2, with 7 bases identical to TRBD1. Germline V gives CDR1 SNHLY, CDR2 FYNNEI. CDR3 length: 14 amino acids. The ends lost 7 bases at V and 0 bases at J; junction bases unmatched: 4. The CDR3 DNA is TGTGCCAGCAACTTACAGGGGAGCACAGATACGCAGTATTTT. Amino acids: CASNLQGSTDTQYF.

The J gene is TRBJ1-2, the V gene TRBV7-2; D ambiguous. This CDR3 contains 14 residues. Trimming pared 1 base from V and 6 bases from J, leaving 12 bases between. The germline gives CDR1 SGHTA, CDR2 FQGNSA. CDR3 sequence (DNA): TGTGCCAGCAGCTTAGGGTCAATACCCCATGGCTACACCTTC. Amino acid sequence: CASSLGSIPHGYTF.